This T cell receptor (beta chain) was identified in a study of lymphopenia after photon versus proton radiotherapy. As to this clone: Antigen unknown.

Sequencing used immunoSEQ multiplex PCR; TCRdb keeps in-frame clones, though not all of them. The profile shows about 5,000 clones, 88% of them singletons. Germline V gene data show CDR1 as LGHNA and CDR2 as YSLEER. There are 17 residues in the CDR3. V lost 3 bases and J lost 6; bases outside the gene matches: 5. The study's findings and limits: Proton therapy kept repertoires fairly stable, unlike photons, which gained effector/memory cells. After the lymphocyte nadir, photon-treated repertoires showed oligoclonal expansion, especially of CD8+ Temra cells. Better survival with proton therapy was suggested as possible, not demonstrated. Larger post-nadir TCR diversity loss correlated inversely with survival in deceased patients.

The chain joins TRBV4-3 to TRBJ2-2; 15 bases are shared with TRBD2. The specimen was peripheral blood, collected from a patient treated with photon-based radiotherapy. The receptor was isolated from a man aged 25 to 40 with gastric cancer. The CDR3 spells CASSQVGTSGRPGELFF. CDR3 bases: TGCGCCAGCAGCCAGGTCGGGACTAGCGGGAGGCCCGGGGAGCTGTTTTTT.